The 3 T cell receptor beta chains in this list originate from one sample, sequenced in a study of T cell responses to AZD1222 COVID-19 vaccine (dated by TCRdb to the early 2020s). The time point tag for this specimen amounts to: baseline before first vaccination. The method behind the library was the immunoSEQ multiplex PCR assay. TCRdb holds this immuneACCESS table with in-frame rearrangements only. Some clones are missing; in checked studies, unresolved V genes explain under half, and the rest has no known cause. The sample table records around 150,000 clones. Jointly, the top ten make up 2.2% of the sample. The specimen was peripheral blood. The source is an adult in good health.

The CDR3 nucleotides are TGTGCCAGCAGTGAACTAGGGACAGGCAACTACGAGCAGTACTTC. Translated, it gives CASSELGTGNYEQYF. The rearrangement joins TRBV6-1 to TRBJ2-7, with TRBD1 matching 8 bases. There are 15 residues in the CDR3. Trimming cost V 2 bases and J 3 bases; bases outside gene matches: 6. Germline V gene data show CDR1 as MNHNS and CDR2 as SASEGT.

This chain joins TRBV9 and TRBJ1-2; TRBD1 aligns across 8 bases. The CDR3 has 16 residues. After removal of 0 bases from V and 1 base from J, the junction contained 5 bases not matched to a gene. Germline values: CDR1 SGDLS, CDR2 YYNGEE. The DNA of the CDR3 is TGTGCCAGCAGCGTAGATCTCGGACAGGGTAACTATGGCTACACCTTC. Translating gives CASSVDLGQGNYGYTF.

The chain recombines TRBV15 with TRBJ1-3; possible D gene TRBD1, 6 bases. From germline, CDR1 is LNHNV and CDR2 YYDKDF (reference sequence). With 5 bases removed from V and 7 bases from J, the gap between germline ends came to 18 bases. The CDR3 extends over 15 amino acids. DNA of the CDR3: TGTGCCACCAGCCGCGACAGACAGGACCGGAACACCATATATTTT. This sequence encodes CATSRDRQDRNTIYF.